These 17 T cell receptor beta chains share one sample of origin, sequenced in a study of cytomegalovirus exposure and HLA in healthy donors. This PCR relied on a set of 60 Vbeta primers and 13 Jbeta primers. TCRdb's table, derived via immunoSEQ multiplex PCR, lists solely in-frame clones and lacks some. In the table there are some 110,000 clones, 78% of which are singletons. Specimen: PBMCs. These receptors were obtained from a woman aged 40 to 50 in good health and CMV-seronegative.

The V and J genes are TRBV27 and TRBJ1-2; the match to TRBD1 covers 8 bases. The junction had 5 bases not matched to a gene; V was cut back by 4 bases and J by 4 bases. Germline V CDR1 and CDR2: MNHEY, SMNVEV (reference sequence). There are 14 residues in the CDR3. The CDR3: CASSYSGGPYGYTF. The CDR3 coding sequence is TGTGCCAGCAGTTATTCAGGGGGCCCCTATGGCTACACCTTC.

As to this clone: Germline is not matched at one junction end, which may reflect a read error. This chain links TRBV5-1 with TRBJ1-2; D might be TRBD1 (6 bases). CDR1 and CDR2 from the germline V gene are SGHRS and YFSETQ. This CDR3 spans 16 amino acids. The CDR3 sequence: CASSRFTGKDFYGCTF. The CDR3 nucleotides are TGCGCCAGCAGCCGGTTCACAGGGAAGGACTTCTATGGCTGCACCTTC.

V gene TRBV9 combines with J gene TRBJ2-7, with unresolved D. Trimming took 0 bases from V and 2 from J, leaving 12 bases between them. CDR3 length equals 15 residues. The germline gives CDR1 SGDLS, CDR2 YYNGEE. The DNA for the CDR3 is TGTGCCAGCAGCGTAGCGTCAGCGACTCCCTACGAGCAGTACTTC. Protein sequence: CASSVASATPYEQYF. Combining the CDR3 with reference TRBV9 and TRBJ2-7 gives the whole variable domain DSGVTQTPKHLITATGQRVTLRCSPRSGDLSVYWYQQSLDQGLQFLIQYYNGEERAKGNILERFSAQQFPDLHSELNLSSLELGDSALYFCASSVASATPYEQYFGPGTRLTVT.

This chain uses TRBV19 with TRBJ2-7; 8 positions agree with TRBD1. This CDR3 region has 14 residues. Looked up from germline, CDR1 is LNHDA and CDR2 is SQIVND (reference sequence). V trimming: 5 bases; J trimming: 4 bases; junction bases outside the gene matches: 7. The CDR3 coding sequence is TGTGCCAGTAGTCCCTCGACAGGGGAATACGAGCAGTACTTC. Translating it yields CASSPSTGEYEQYF. The variable domain in full, with the rest retrieved from reference TRBV19 and TRBJ2-7, is DGGITQSPKYLFRKEGQNVTLSCEQNLNHDAMYWYRQDPGQGLRLIYYSQIVNDFQKGDIAEGYSVSREKKESFPLTVTSAQKNPTAFYLCASSPSTGEYEQYFGPGTRLTVT.

The chain couples TRBV6-5 to TRBJ2-2, with D unclear. CDR3 length equals 13 residues. Germline V gives CDR1 MNHEY, CDR2 SVGAGI. The germline V and J ends were trimmed by 4 bases and 5 bases, with 8 bases remaining between them. The CDR3, as DNA: TGTGCCAGCAGTTGGAGCTGGACCGGGGAGCTGTTTTTT. As protein: CASSWSWTGELFF.

The genes are TRBV7-2 and TRBJ2-1; maybe TRBD2 (7 bases). The CDR3 consists of 14 residues. The germline V and J ends were trimmed by 2 bases and 6 bases, with 11 bases remaining between them. Per the germline V gene, CDR1 is SGHTA and CDR2 is FQGNSA. The CDR3 coding sequence is TGTGCCAGCAGCTTAATAGGGGGGGGCAATGAGCAGTTCTTC. The encoded protein is CASSLIGGGNEQFF. Filled out from reference TRBV7-2 and TRBJ2-1, the complete variable domain reads GAGVSQSPSNKVTEKGKDVELRCDPISGHTALYWYRQSLGQGLEFLIYFQGNSAPDKSGLPSDRFSAERTGGSVSTLTIQRTQQEDSAVYLCASSLIGGGNEQFFGPGTRLTVL.

The rearrangement links TRBV28 to TRBJ2-5; 10 nucleotides match TRBD2. Germline lookup yields CDR1 MDHEN and CDR2 SYDVKM. This CDR3 region has 16 residues. The trim removed 4 bases at V and 2 bases at J, leaving 7 bases unmatched. CDR3 amino acids: CASSWQASGSQETQYF. CDR3 bases: TGTGCCAGCAGTTGGCAGGCTAGCGGGAGTCAAGAGACCCAGTACTTC.

The rearrangement joins TRBV19 to TRBJ1-2, with D tentatively TRBD1 (5 bases). Trimming shortened V by 5 bases and J by 4 bases, and 17 bases separated the two germline ends. Per the germline V gene, CDR1 is LNHDA and CDR2 is SQIVND (reference sequence). This CDR3 has 15 amino acids. For the CDR3, the DNA is TGTGCCAGTAGTGCCGCCCACGGGGGAATCTATGGCTACACCTTC. It specifies CASSAAHGGIYGYTF. The full variable domain, completed using reference TRBV19 and TRBJ1-2, is DGGITQSPKYLFRKEGQNVTLSCEQNLNHDAMYWYRQDPGQGLRLIYYSQIVNDFQKGDIAEGYSVSREKKESFPLTVTSAQKNPTAFYLCASSAAHGGIYGYTFGSGTRLTVV.

This clone was observed a single time. The rearrangement joins TRBV5-8 to TRBJ1-1; 7 bases are shared with TRBD1. J gave up 7 bases and V 3 bases, and 15 bases lay outside the gene matches. Germline CDR1 reads SGHTS; CDR2 reads YDEGEE. CDR3 size: 16 residues. This CDR3 is CASSSRQGFDRIEAFF. As DNA, the CDR3 is TGTGCCAGCAGCTCGCGACAGGGATTTGATCGGATTGAAGCTTTCTTT.

The V and J genes are TRBV7-2 and TRBJ2-1; the match to TRBD2 covers 7 bases. CDR3 length equals 15 residues. Germline lookup yields CDR1 SGHTA and CDR2 FQGNSA. V shed 1 base and J 4 bases; nucleotides not matched to a gene: 4. Written as DNA, the CDR3 is TGTGCCAGCAGCTTAGGGGGGGGTCGTTACAATGAGCAGTTCTTC. This gives the protein CASSLGGGRYNEQFF.

This chain joins TRBV2 and TRBJ1-5, with unresolved D. The ends were cut back, 3 bases at V and 9 bases at J, with 15 bases in the middle. The CDR3 totals 14 residues. The germline CDR1 and CDR2 sequences are SNHLY and FYNNEI. This CDR3 reads CASSDEEGDRPQHF. CDR3 DNA: TGTGCCAGCAGTGACGAGGAGGGCGATCGGCCCCAGCATTTT.

This chain joins TRBV29-1 and TRBJ1-1; 7 bases line up with TRBD1. Looked up from germline, CDR1 is SQVTM and CDR2 is ANQGSEA. This CDR3 has 13 residues. The V and J ends lost 5 bases and 6 bases, in that order; junction bases with no gene match: 9. The CDR3, as DNA: TGCAGCGTTATGCGGGACAGTAACGCTGAAGCTTTCTTT. This gives the protein CSVMRDSNAEAFF. The full variable domain, in which reference TRBV29-1 and TRBJ1-1 provide the parts outside the CDR3, is SAVISQKPSRDICQRGTSLTIQCQVDSQVTMMFWYRQQPGQSLTLIATANQGSEATYESGFVIDKFPISRPNLTFSTLTVSNMSPEDSSIYLCSVMRDSNAEAFFGQGTRLTVV.

This clone was counted a few times. The CDR3 is CASSAGYEQYF. CDR3 bases: TGTGCCAGCAGTGCAGGCTACGAGCAGTACTTC. The chain carries TRBV2 and TRBJ2-7; D call uncertain. Trimming left V 4 bases short and J 3 bases short, with 4 bases between. CDR1 is SNHLY, CDR2 FYNNEI, per germline. This CDR3 is 11 amino acids long.

With respect to this clone: This same CDR3 is encoded by further DNA sequences in the sample. This chain connects TRBV28 to TRBJ1-5; the D gene is possibly TRBD1 (5 bases). Germline V lookup: CDR1 MDHEN, CDR2 SYDVKM. The V end lost 2 bases, the J end lost 3 bases, and 11 bases lay between the germline ends. The CDR3 has 15 residues. The DNA for the CDR3 is TGTGCCAGCAGTTTAGGGCAGGGTAACAATCAGCCCCAGCATTTT. Amino acids: CASSLGQGNNQPQHF.

This clone appeared a few times. J is TRBJ2-7 and V is TRBV21-1; TRBD2, as called in the table, went unchecked against the DNA. TRBV21-1 is a listed pseudogene. This CDR3 has 16 amino acids. This chain's CDR3 is CASSTGSTSEIYEQYF. DNA of the CDR3: TGTGCCAGCAGCACGGGTTCGACTAGCGAAATCTACGAGCAGTACTTC.

The V gene is TRBV19, the J gene TRBJ2-5; 7 bases are shared with TRBD1. From germline, CDR1 is LNHDA and CDR2 SQIVND (reference sequence). CDR3 length equals 13 residues. J was trimmed by 2 bases and V by 5 bases; bases with no gene match: 2. CDR3 sequence: CASSPGQQETQYF. DNA for the CDR3: TGTGCCAGTAGTCCGGGACAGCAAGAGACCCAGTACTTC.

This chain connects TRBV5-6 to TRBJ2-1; D ambiguous. Germline lookup yields CDR1 SGHDT and CDR2 YYEEEE. There are 12 residues in the CDR3. V gave up 4 bases and J gave up 11 bases, with 13 bases separating them. This CDR3 is CASSGARVKQFF. CDR3 nucleotide sequence: TGTGCCAGCAGCGGCGCCCGGGTGAAGCAGTTCTTC.